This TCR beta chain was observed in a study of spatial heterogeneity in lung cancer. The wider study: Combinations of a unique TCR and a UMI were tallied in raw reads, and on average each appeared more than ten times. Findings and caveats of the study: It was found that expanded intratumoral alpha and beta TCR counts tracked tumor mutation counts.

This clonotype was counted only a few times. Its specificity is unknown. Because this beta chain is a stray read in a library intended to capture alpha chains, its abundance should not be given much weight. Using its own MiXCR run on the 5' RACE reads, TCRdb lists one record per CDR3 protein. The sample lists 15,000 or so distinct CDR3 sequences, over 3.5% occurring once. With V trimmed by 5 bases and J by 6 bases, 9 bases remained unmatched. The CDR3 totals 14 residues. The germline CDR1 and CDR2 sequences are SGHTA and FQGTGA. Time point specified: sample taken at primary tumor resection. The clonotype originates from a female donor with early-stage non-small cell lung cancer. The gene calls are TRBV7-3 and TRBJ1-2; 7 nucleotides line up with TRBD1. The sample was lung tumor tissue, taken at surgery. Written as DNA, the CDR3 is TGTGCCAGCAGCGCCGACAGGGCTCTCGATGGCTACACCTTC. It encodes CASSADRALDGYTF.